Below are 10 T cell receptor beta chains sequenced from a single sample in a study of blood T cells in healthy people across ages. A second about 7 to 12 cycle PCR used barcoded and J-beta primers. Each CDR3 protein gets one entry after TCRdb re-called the 5' RACE reads with MiXCR. The repertoire has about 1.1 million distinct CDR3 sequences, under 40% of them found once; the top ten carry over 10%. The sample comprised blood. The receptors were gathered from a man aged 18 to 30 in good health.

This clonotype was counted many times. The V gene is TRBV25-1, the J gene TRBJ1-2; D remains ambiguous. Germline CDR1 MGHDK, CDR2 SYGVNS. CDR3 length: 11 amino acids. V was shortened by 5 bases and J by 4 bases, with 5 bases between the two germline ends. The CDR3 DNA reads as TGTGCCAGCAGTTACGTCTATGGCTACACCTTC. Translating gives CASSYVYGYTF.

The V and J genes are TRBV20-1 and TRBJ2-7; 8 bases match TRBD1. With V trimmed by 2 bases and J by 1 base, 4 bases remained unmatched. The CDR3 totals 14 residues. Germline loops: CDR1 DFQATT, CDR2 SNEGSKA (reference sequence). This CDR3 reads CSARRRDRSYEQYF. DNA of the CDR3: TGCAGTGCTAGACGCCGGGACAGGTCCTACGAGCAGTACTTC.

The J gene is TRBJ2-5, the V gene TRBV6-6; no reliable D call. Matching the DNA end better, TRBJ2-1 makes the J call doubtful. CDR3 length equals 13 residues. Per germline, CDR1 MNHNY and CDR2 SVGAGI (reference sequence). CDR3 DNA sequence: TGTGCCAGCAGTTCCGAGGCCCAAGAGACCCAGTTCTTC. Its protein is CASSSEAQETQFF.

The rearrangement uses TRBV4-1 and TRBJ1-3; D is unresolved. Per germline, CDR1 MGHRA and CDR2 YSYEKL. The CDR3 is 17 residues long. The V and J ends lost 0 bases and 0 bases respectively, with 12 bases between them. DNA for the CDR3: TGCGCCAGCAGCCAAGATCTTCGGCAACTCTCTGGAAACACCATATATTTT. It translates to CASSQDLRQLSGNTIYF.

The chain has TRBV5-1 and TRBJ2-7; possibly TRBD1 or TRBD2 for D (5 bases each). Germline assignment: CDR1 SGHRS and CDR2 YFSETQ. Trimming removed 5 bases from V and 10 bases from J, with 28 bases in between. CDR3 length: 16 residues. In DNA form, the CDR3 reads TGCGCCAGCAGTTCCGAGGGGCGATCAGCCAAAAACGTTCAGTACTTC. Its translation is CASSSEGRSAKNVQYF. Drawing the rest from reference TRBV5-1 and TRBJ2-7, the complete variable domain is KAGVTQTPRYLIKTRGQQVTLSCSPISGHRSVSWYQQTPGQGLQFLFEYFSETQRNKGNFPGRFSGRQFSNSRSEMNVSTLELGDSALYLCASSSEGRSAKNVQYFGPGTRLTVT.

The sample holds a few counts of this clonotype. This rearrangement joins TRBV3-1 to TRBJ2-1; D possibly corresponds to TRBD2 (6 bases). This CDR3 contains 16 residues. V was clipped by 1 base and J by 3 bases, with 13 bases between them. Germline CDR1 reads LGHDT; CDR2 reads YNNKEL (reference sequence). CDR3 sequence: CASSQVGRGNYNEQFF. Written as DNA, the CDR3 is TGTGCCAGCAGCCAAGTGGGTCGGGGGAACTACAATGAGCAGTTCTTC.

This clonotype was seen only a few times. J is TRBJ1-5 and V is TRBV20-1, with TRBD1 as a possible D gene (5 bases). With 0 bases removed from V and 6 bases from J, the gap between germline ends came to 12 bases. Germline CDR1 and CDR2: DFQATT and SNEGSKA (reference sequence). The CDR3 extends over 14 amino acids. Written as DNA, the CDR3 is TGCAGTGCTAGAGATGGGGGTAGTACTCAGCCCCAGCATTTT. This codes for CSARDGGSTQPQHF.

V gene TRBV10-3 combines with J gene TRBJ1-2, with 7 bases that match TRBD1. This CDR3 is built from 12 residues. Trimming at V came to 11 bases and at J to 10 bases, leaving 13 bases not matched to a gene. Looked up from germline, CDR1 is ENHRY and CDR2 is SYGVKD. The CDR3 DNA follows: TGTGCCTCAGGGGAGACAGGGACGGACTACACCTTC. Translation gives CASGETGTDYTF.

A word on this clonotype: The conserved closing phenylalanine or tryptophan is absent in this CDR3, likely reflecting a read error. V usage is TRBV9 and J usage is TRBJ2-1, with D possibly matching TRBD1 (6 bases). Germline CDR1 and CDR2: SGDLS and YYNGEE. The CDR3 runs 14 residues. V lost 4 bases and J lost 9, with 17 bases in between. Here the CDR3 DNA reads TGTGCCAGCAGCACGACGTTACAGGGTTTTGAGCAGTTCTTA. Its translation is CASSTTLQGFEQFL.

In this sample, this clonotype turned up a few times. This chain joins TRBV20-1 and TRBJ1-5; maybe TRBD1 (6 bases). This CDR3 comprises 14 residues. Trimming pared 3 bases from V and 3 bases from J, leaving 12 bases between. From germline, CDR1 is DFQATT and CDR2 SNEGSKA (reference sequence). CDR3 in amino acids: CSASRQGNNQPQHF. As DNA, the CDR3 is TGCAGTGCTAGTCGGCAGGGGAACAATCAGCCCCAGCATTTT.